This TCR beta chain is from a study of cytomegalovirus exposure and HLA in healthy donors. Clones were sequenced by immunoSEQ multiplex PCR, and TCRdb holds only the in-frame ones, with some missing. Altogether 250,000 to 350,000 clones are present, 88% being singletons, with the ten largest covering around 0.96%. Concerning this clone: What it recognizes is unknown.

Findings and limits, study-wide: Later, an analysis found that TCR clusters from the first cohort tended to co-occur in the 90 to 150 validation repertoires. While the bulk of TCR sequences proved rare, some public TCRs turned up in many donors. Among TCR beta chains, those listed as cytomegalovirus-associated numbered about 160.

Sequencing input: PBMCs. This TCR was sampled from a man aged 25-40 years in good health and CMV-seronegative.

The CDR3 protein is CASSYSIRTGGYGYTF. For the CDR3, the DNA is TGTGCCAGCAGTTACTCGATTAGAACAGGGGGCTATGGCTACACCTTC. This rearrangement joins TRBV6-5 to TRBJ1-2, with TRBD1 matching over 8 bases. The trim removed 0 bases at V and 4 bases at J, leaving 7 bases unmatched. The CDR3 covers 16 residues. Germline loops: CDR1 MNHEY, CDR2 SVGAGI.